The present TCR beta chain was sequenced within a study of T cell responses to AZD1222 COVID-19 vaccine. Study as a whole: Some second doses came at about 4 weeks and others at about 12 weeks; these were pooled. General study findings and limits: Donors in the cohort were predominantly white British and more often female, and clonal diversity was possibly underestimated. Distributed over spike, vaccine-associated CD4 TCRs predominated at 160-218 and 743-854. Unmutated variant regions reportedly attract nearly half of all spike-specific TCRs.

A note on this clone: Its antigen is not known.

V lost 5 bases and J lost 4, with 11 bases in between. The germline CDR1 and CDR2 sequences are SNHLY and FYNNEI. The length of the CDR3 is 13 residues. Generated by immunoSEQ multiplex PCR, the TCRdb table keeps only in-frame clones and is missing some. Altogether some 130,000 clones are present, about nine tenths being singletons, with the ten largest covering around 20%. This sample comprised peripheral blood, obtained on day 0 of AZD1222 vaccination. This TCR was sampled from an adult in good health. The V and J genes are TRBV2 and TRBJ1-2; D uncertain. The CDR3 protein is CASSTSKPYGYTF. The CDR3 DNA follows: TGTGCCAGCAGTACCTCCAAACCCTATGGCTACACCTTC.